The present T cell receptor (beta chain) was sequenced within a study of T cell responses to AZD1222 COVID-19 vaccine. Study-level findings and limits: Just 5 to 7 AZD1222 recipients were seropositive at baseline.

Produced via immunoSEQ multiplex PCR; TCRdb's table is partial and in-frame only. The data show about 150,000 clones, 88% seen once. In regard to this clone: The antigen is undetermined.

V was pared by 4 bases and J by 6 bases, with 9 bases of the junction left unmatched. CDR1 is MNHNY, CDR2 SVGAGI, per germline (reference sequence). The CDR3 loop spans 14 amino acids. This specimen was peripheral blood, taken after recovery from COVID-19. The gene calls are TRBV6-6 and TRBJ2-7, with 7 bases aligning to TRBD1. This sequence was found in an adult who had recovered from COVID-19. The CDR3, as DNA: TGTGCCAGCAGTTCCGGGACAGCCAGGGGCGAGCAGTACTTC. Translating it yields CASSSGTARGEQYF.